This T cell receptor beta chain was documented in a study of shared clonotypes between healthy human individuals. Sequencing was at deep level. Profiled with immunoSEQ multiplex PCR; TCRdb holds only in-frame clones, not every one. The sample records some 1,600,000 clones, 95% to 99% being singletons. This clone was detected only once. Naive CD4+ cells were CD45RA-selected; the remaining cells were memory. From germline, CDR1 is WNHNN and CDR2 SYGVQD (reference sequence). The V gene lost 3 bases and the J gene lost 6 bases, with 18 bases spanning the gap. The CDR3 loop spans 15 amino acids. The rearrangement links TRBV10-1 to TRBJ2-7; perhaps TRBD2 as D (6 bases). This clonotype was obtained from a man aged 25 to 40 in good health. Sample: naive CD4+ T cells sorted from blood. The subset denotes: CD45RA+ positively selected. CDR3 nucleotides: TGCGCCAGCAGTGAAGACAGTCGCCGGGGGTCCGAGCAGTACTTC. This gives the protein CASSEDSRRGSEQYF.